Presented here are 21 T cell receptor beta chains from one specimen sequenced in a study of blood T cell repertoires in COVID-19. Libraries were prepared by immunoSEQ multiplex PCR; TCRdb keeps only in-frame clonotypes and omits some of them. The sample gives roughly 200,000 clones, 80% to 85% of which show up once; 8.2% is in the top ten. The material sequenced was peripheral blood. These receptor sequences come from a woman of 80 years or more with COVID-19, enrolled during active disease.

The J gene is TRBJ1-2, the V gene TRBV6-5, with 9 bases fitting TRBD1. The V segment lost 3 bases and the J segment 0 bases; nucleotides outside the gene matches: 2. Germline V gene lookup returns CDR1 MNHEY and CDR2 SVGAGI. The CDR3 consists of 15 residues. Written as DNA, the CDR3 is TGTGCCAGCAGTTATGGACAGGGGTCTAACTATGGCTACACCTTC. Encoded protein: CASSYGQGSNYGYTF.

This sequence joins TRBV6-5 and TRBJ1-3; D call uncertain. Germline V CDR1 and CDR2: MNHEY, SVGAGI. The CDR3 covers 13 residues. Trimming shortened V by 9 bases and J by 3 bases, and 12 bases separated the two germline ends. The CDR3 region has the DNA TGTGCCAGTAGCGTTGAGCTTGGAAACACCATATATTTT. As protein: CASSVELGNTIYF.

V gene TRBV29-1 combines with J gene TRBJ1-1; TRBD1 is a possible D gene (6 bases). CDR1 and CDR2 (germline): SQVTM, ANQGSEA. The CDR3 extends over 11 amino acids. Trimming cost V 4 bases and J 7 bases, with 10 bases left between them. CDR3 coding DNA: TGCAGCGTTGCAGGGGTTAGTGAAGCTTTCTTT. This codes for CSVAGVSEAFF.

The V gene is TRBV2, the J gene TRBJ2-1; 8 nucleotides match TRBD2. CDR3 length equals 15 residues. Losses at the gene ends were 7 bases for V and 9 bases for J; bases not matched to a gene: 14. CDR1 SNHLY and CDR2 FYNNEI come from the germline V gene. CDR3 residues: CASKVIDGGVGEQFF. Written as DNA, the CDR3 is TGTGCCAGCAAGGTTATAGACGGGGGGGTCGGTGAGCAGTTCTTC.

This clone was seen a single time. The rearrangement uses TRBV30 and TRBJ1-3; perhaps TRBD1 as D (5 bases). The V end was cut by 2 bases, the J end by 4 bases, with 15 bases between. Per germline, CDR1 GTSNPN and CDR2 SVGIG (reference sequence). The CDR3 covers 15 residues. The CDR3 nucleotides read TGTGCCTGGAGTATATCGACAGTAGCCGGAAACACCATATATTTT. Amino acids: CAWSISTVAGNTIYF.

The chain uses TRBV12-3 or TRBV12-4 and TRBJ2-7; 8 bases match TRBD1. Germline trimming cut 7 bases from V and 6 bases from J; bases unmatched to any gene: 8. This CDR3 has 13 amino acids. The CDR3 protein is CASTRDRSLEQYF. The CDR3 DNA reads TGTGCCAGCACCCGGGACAGGAGCCTCGAGCAGTACTTC.

The rearrangement joins TRBV6-5 to TRBJ1-2; 8 bases are shared with TRBD1. V shed 8 bases and J 1 base; nucleotides not matched to a gene: 6. There are 14 residues in the CDR3. The germline V gene encodes CDR1 MNHEY and CDR2 SVGAGI. The CDR3 nucleotides are TGTGCCAGCTTTGGGACAGGCATTAACTATGGCTACACCTTC. It is translated as CASFGTGINYGYTF.

V and J are TRBV5-4 and TRBJ1-6; D is unresolved. With 0 bases removed from V and 4 bases from J, the gap between germline ends came to 8 bases. Germline V lookup: CDR1 SGHNT, CDR2 YYREEE (reference sequence). The CDR3 extends over 15 amino acids. The CDR3 region has the DNA TGTGCCAGCAGCTTGGGGCGGTTTTATAATTCACCCCTCCACTTT. This translates into CASSLGRFYNSPLHF. Variable domain in full (rest from reference TRBV5-4 and TRBJ1-6): ETGVTQSPTHLIKTRGQQVTLRCSSQSGHNTVSWYQQALGQGPQFIFQYYREEENGRGNFPPRFSGLQFPNYSSELNVNALELDDSALYLCASSLGRFYNSPLHFGNGTRLTVT.

The chain uses TRBV27 and TRBJ2-6, with TRBD1 matching 8 bases. CDR1 is MNHEY and CDR2 is SMNVEV in the germline V gene (reference sequence). This CDR3 is 15 amino acids long. Trimming removed 6 bases from V and 4 bases from J; junction bases left unmatched: 5. DNA for the CDR3: TGTGCCAGCAGAAAGCAGGGGGCGGGGGCCAACGTCCTGACTTTC. Translated, it gives CASRKQGAGANVLTF.

The gene calls are TRBV24-1 and TRBJ2-3, with D perhaps TRBD1 (6 bases). With 2 bases removed from V and 2 bases from J, the gap between germline ends came to 10 bases. Germline V gene data show CDR1 as KGHDR and CDR2 as SFDVKD. The CDR3 is 15 residues long. The CDR3 sequence: CATSDSRTVTDTQYF. In DNA form, the CDR3 reads TGTGCCACCAGTGATTCTCGGACAGTCACAGATACGCAGTATTTT.

V gene TRBV2 combines with J gene TRBJ2-3; 9 bases are shared with TRBD2. Germline V lookup: CDR1 SNHLY, CDR2 FYNNEI. The CDR3 loop spans 14 amino acids. V was pared by 7 bases and J by 7 bases, with 9 bases of the junction left unmatched. CDR3 bases: TGTGCCAGCACCGGGCGGGAGGGGCCCAATACGCAGTATTTT. Amino acid sequence: CASTGREGPNTQYF.

A single count supports this clone. The chain uses TRBV4-1 and TRBJ1-2; 8 bases map to TRBD1. The V segment lost 5 bases and the J segment 11 bases; nucleotides outside the gene matches: 10. There are 13 residues in the CDR3. Germline V gives CDR1 MGHRA, CDR2 YSYEKL. The CDR3 nucleotides read TGCGCCAGCAGCTACCGGGACAGGTTAATTTACACCTTC. Its translation is CASSYRDRLIYTF.

This clone has only one observation. The V gene is TRBV11-2, the J gene TRBJ1-4, with 12 bases fitting TRBD1. In germline, CDR1 is SGHAT, CDR2 FQNNGV. J lost 10 bases, V lost 5 bases, and 5 bases had no gene match. The CDR3 has 14 residues. The CDR3 coding sequence is TGTGCCAGCAGCCGGGACAGGGGGCAAGGAAAACTGTTTTTT. This sequence encodes CASSRDRGQGKLFF.

The chain carries TRBV18 and TRBJ1-1; D might be TRBD1 (6 bases). Trimming pared 3 bases from V and 4 bases from J, leaving 15 bases between. The CDR3 totals 15 residues. Germline V gene lookup returns CDR1 KGHSH and CDR2 LQKENI. CDR3 sequence: CASSPDRSKSTEAFF. CDR3 DNA: TGTGCCAGCTCACCCGACAGGTCCAAATCCACTGAAGCTTTCTTT.

The V call is TRBV25-1, the J call TRBJ2-1; 8 bases are a match to TRBD1. CDR3 size: 15 residues. The germline V gene has CDR1 MGHDK and CDR2 SYGVNS. Germline trimming cut 6 bases from V and 7 bases from J; bases unmatched to any gene: 11. The CDR3 loop is CASSRTGRSLNEQFF. For the CDR3, the DNA is TGTGCCAGCAGCCGGACAGGGCGGTCCCTGAATGAGCAGTTCTTC.

The rearrangement uses TRBV7-2 and TRBJ2-3, with 16 bases that match TRBD2. Trimming removed 5 bases from V and 5 bases from J; junction bases left unmatched: 7. Germline assignment: CDR1 SGHTA and CDR2 FQGNSA. This CDR3 is built from 17 residues. CDR3 amino acids: CASSPPGLAGGQDTQYF. CDR3 in DNA: TGTGCCAGCAGCCCCCCGGGACTAGCGGGGGGGCAAGATACGCAGTATTTT.

This clone was seen only once. The chain couples TRBV7-9 to TRBJ2-4, with 9 bases that match TRBD1. The CDR3 runs to 17 residues. V lost 4 bases and J lost 8; bases outside the gene matches: 15. Germline V gene data show CDR1 as SEHNR and CDR2 as FQNEAQ (reference sequence). The DNA for the CDR3 is TGTGCCAGCAGCTCGGGACAGGGCGCACCATTGAGGGACATTCAGTACTTC. Translated, it gives CASSSGQGAPLRDIQYF.

CDR3 DNA: TGTGCCCGTACTAGCGGGGACGCTAATACGCAGTATTTT. This sequence encodes CARTSGDANTQYF. The chain recombines TRBV30 with TRBJ2-3; 10 nucleotides match TRBD2. Trimming removed 8 bases from V and 7 bases from J; junction bases left unmatched: 9. The CDR3 runs 13 residues. Germline V gene sequence: CDR1 GTSNPN, CDR2 SVGIG (reference sequence).

The rearrangement uses TRBV6-5 and TRBJ2-1; 9 nucleotides match TRBD1. After removal of 6 bases from V and 7 bases from J, the junction contained 4 bases not matched to a gene. Per germline, CDR1 MNHEY and CDR2 SVGAGI. CDR3 length equals 13 residues. CDR3 DNA: TGTGCCAGCAGAACCGGGACAGGGAATGAGCAGTTCTTC. It is translated as CASRTGTGNEQFF.

The chain has TRBV19 and TRBJ1-2; D is unclear. V was pared by 5 bases and J by 2 bases, with 6 bases between. From germline, CDR1 is LNHDA and CDR2 SQIVND (reference sequence). The CDR3 spans 12 residues. The CDR3 DNA follows: TGTGCCAGTAGTCCCCCGAACTATGGCTACACCTTC. Its protein is CASSPPNYGYTF.

This clone appeared a single time. The V gene is TRBV3-1 (or the pseudogene TRBV3-2), the J gene TRBJ2-4, with TRBD2 matching over 8 bases. Trimming took 1 base from V and 7 from J; bases not matched to a gene: 9. Per germline, CDR1 LGHDT and CDR2 YNNKEL (reference sequence). CDR3 length: 16 residues. The chain's CDR3 is CASSQGLTGGRNIQYF. The CDR3, as DNA: TGTGCCAGCAGCCAAGGACTGACGGGGGGGCGGAACATTCAGTACTTC.